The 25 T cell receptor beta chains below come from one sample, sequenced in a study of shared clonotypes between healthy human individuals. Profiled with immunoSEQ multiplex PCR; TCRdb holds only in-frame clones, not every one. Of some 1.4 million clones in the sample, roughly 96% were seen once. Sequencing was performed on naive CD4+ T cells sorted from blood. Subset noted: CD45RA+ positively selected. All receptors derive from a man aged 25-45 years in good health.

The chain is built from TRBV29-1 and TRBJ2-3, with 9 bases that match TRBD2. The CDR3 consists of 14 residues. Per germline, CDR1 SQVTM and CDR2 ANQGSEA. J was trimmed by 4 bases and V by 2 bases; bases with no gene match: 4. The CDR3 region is CSVEMRLAADTQYF. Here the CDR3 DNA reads TGCAGCGTTGAAATGAGACTAGCGGCAGATACGCAGTATTTT.

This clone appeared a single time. This CDR3 reads CASSPGSKNIQYF. DNA for the CDR3: TGCGCCAGCAGCCCCGGGAGCAAAAACATTCAGTACTTC. This chain uses TRBV5-1 with TRBJ2-4; perhaps TRBD2 as D (6 bases). The germline V gene encodes CDR1 SGHRS and CDR2 YFSETQ. The CDR3 has 13 amino acids. V lost 4 bases to trimming and J lost 3 bases, with 8 bases between them.

CDR3 amino acids: CASSSGRSNQPQHF. The CDR3 DNA follows: TGTGCCAGCAGCTCCGGACGGAGCAATCAGCCCCAGCATTTT. The chain carries TRBV5-6 and TRBJ1-5; D gene unclear. Between the trimmed V and J ends, which lost 3 bases and 1 base, there was a span of 8 bases. The germline V gene has CDR1 SGHDT and CDR2 YYEEEE. The CDR3 has 14 amino acids.

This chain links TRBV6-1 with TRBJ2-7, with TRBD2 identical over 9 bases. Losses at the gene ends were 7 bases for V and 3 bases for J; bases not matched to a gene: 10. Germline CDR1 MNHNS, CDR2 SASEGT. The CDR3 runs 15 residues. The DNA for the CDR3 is TGTGCCAGCATTTCTTCCACTAGCGGGCGCTACGAGCAGTACTTC. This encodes CASISSTSGRYEQYF.

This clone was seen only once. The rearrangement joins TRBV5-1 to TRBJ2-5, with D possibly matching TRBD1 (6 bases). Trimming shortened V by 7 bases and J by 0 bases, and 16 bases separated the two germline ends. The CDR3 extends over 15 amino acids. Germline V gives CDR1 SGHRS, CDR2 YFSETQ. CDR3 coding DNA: TGCGCCAGCGGCACTCCACAGGGAAACCAAGAGACCCAGTACTTC. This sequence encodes CASGTPQGNQETQYF.

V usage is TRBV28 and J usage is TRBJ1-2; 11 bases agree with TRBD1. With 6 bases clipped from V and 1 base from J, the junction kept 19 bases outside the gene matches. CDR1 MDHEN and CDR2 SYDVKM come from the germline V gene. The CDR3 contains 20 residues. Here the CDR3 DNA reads TGTGCCAGCAGGGACGACAGGAAACGGACAGGGGGCGGACATAACTATGGCTACACCTTC. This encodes CASRDDRKRTGGGHNYGYTF.

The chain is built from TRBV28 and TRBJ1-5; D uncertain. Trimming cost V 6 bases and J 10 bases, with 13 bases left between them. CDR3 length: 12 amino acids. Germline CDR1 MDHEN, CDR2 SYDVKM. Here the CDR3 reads CASSLYGKPQHF. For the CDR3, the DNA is TGTGCCAGCAGCCTCTACGGAAAACCCCAGCATTTT.

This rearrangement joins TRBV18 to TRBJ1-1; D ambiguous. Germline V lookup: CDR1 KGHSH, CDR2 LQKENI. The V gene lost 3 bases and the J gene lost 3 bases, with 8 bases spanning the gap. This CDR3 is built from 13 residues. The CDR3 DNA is TGTGCCAGCTCACCTAGTTTGGACACTGAAGCTTTCTTT. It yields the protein CASSPSLDTEAFF.

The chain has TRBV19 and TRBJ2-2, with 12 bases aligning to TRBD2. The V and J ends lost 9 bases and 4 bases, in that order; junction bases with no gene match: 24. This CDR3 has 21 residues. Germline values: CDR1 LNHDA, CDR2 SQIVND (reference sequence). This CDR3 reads CAREGKVRELAGGPVTGELFF. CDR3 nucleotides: TGTGCCAGAGAGGGAAAGGTGAGGGAGCTAGCGGGAGGGCCGGTCACCGGGGAGCTGTTTTTT. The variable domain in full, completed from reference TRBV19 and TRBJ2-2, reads DGGITQSPKYLFRKEGQNVTLSCEQNLNHDAMYWYRQDPGQGLRLIYYSQIVNDFQKGDIAEGYSVSREKKESFPLTVTSAQKNPTAFYLCAREGKVRELAGGPVTGELFFGEGSRLTVL.

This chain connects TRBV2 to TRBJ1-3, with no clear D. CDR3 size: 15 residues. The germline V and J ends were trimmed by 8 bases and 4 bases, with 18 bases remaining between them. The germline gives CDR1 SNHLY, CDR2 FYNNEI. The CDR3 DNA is TGTGCCAGCCGAACACCCCTATCGTACGGAAACACCATATATTTT. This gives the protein CASRTPLSYGNTIYF.

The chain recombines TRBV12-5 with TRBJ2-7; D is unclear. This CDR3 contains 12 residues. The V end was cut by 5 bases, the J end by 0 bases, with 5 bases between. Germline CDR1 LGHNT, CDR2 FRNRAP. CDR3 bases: TGTGCTAGTGGTAGGAGCTCCTACGAGCAGTACTTC. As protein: CASGRSSYEQYF.

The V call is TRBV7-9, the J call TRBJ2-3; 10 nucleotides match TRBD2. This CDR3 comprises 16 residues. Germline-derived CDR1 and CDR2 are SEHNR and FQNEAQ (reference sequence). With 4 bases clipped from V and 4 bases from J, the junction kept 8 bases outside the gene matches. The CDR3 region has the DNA TGTGCCAGCAGCTCCAAGCGGCTAGCGGGAGCAGATACGCAGTATTTT. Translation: CASSSKRLAGADTQYF.

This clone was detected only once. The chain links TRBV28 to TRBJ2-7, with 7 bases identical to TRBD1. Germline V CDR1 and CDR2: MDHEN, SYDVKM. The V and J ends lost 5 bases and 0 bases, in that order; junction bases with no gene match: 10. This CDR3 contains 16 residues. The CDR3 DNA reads TGTGCCAGCAGTGACCTCCGGGACAGTAACTCCTACGAGCAGTACTTC. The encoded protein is CASSDLRDSNSYEQYF.

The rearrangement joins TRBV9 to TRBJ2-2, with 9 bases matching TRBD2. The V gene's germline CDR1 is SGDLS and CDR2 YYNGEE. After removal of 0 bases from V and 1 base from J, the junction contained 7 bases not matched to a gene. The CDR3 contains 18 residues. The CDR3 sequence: CASSVGVAGGVNTGELFF. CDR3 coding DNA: TGTGCCAGCAGCGTAGGCGTTGCGGGAGGGGTGAACACCGGGGAGCTGTTTTTT.

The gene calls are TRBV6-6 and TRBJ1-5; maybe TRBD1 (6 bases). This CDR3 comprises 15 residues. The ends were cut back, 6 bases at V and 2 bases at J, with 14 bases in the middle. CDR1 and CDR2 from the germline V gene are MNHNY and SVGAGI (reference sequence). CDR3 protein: CASSLAGARNQPQHF. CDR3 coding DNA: TGTGCCAGCAGCCTAGCGGGGGCTCGCAATCAGCCCCAGCATTTT.

The chain's CDR3 is CASSVVPPAGEQYF. DNA for the CDR3: TGTGCCAGCAGTGTGGTACCCCCGGCCGGCGAGCAGTACTTC. This chain connects TRBV2 to TRBJ2-7; D remains unclear. Germline V lookup: CDR1 SNHLY, CDR2 FYNNEI. V lost 4 bases, J lost 6 bases, and 16 bases lay in between. This CDR3 comprises 14 residues. The full variable domain, rest sourced from reference TRBV2 and TRBJ2-7, is EPEVTQTPSHQVTQMGQEVILRCVPISNHLYFYWYRQILGQKVEFLVSFYNNEISEKSEIFDDQFSVERPDGSNFTLKIRSTKLEDSAMYFCASSVVPPAGEQYFGPGTRLTVT.

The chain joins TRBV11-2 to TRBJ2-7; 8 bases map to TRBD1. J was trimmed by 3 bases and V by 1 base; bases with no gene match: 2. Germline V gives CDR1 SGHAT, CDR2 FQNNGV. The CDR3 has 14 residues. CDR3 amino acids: CASSLVQGGYEQYF. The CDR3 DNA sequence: TGTGCCAGCAGCTTAGTACAGGGGGGCTACGAGCAGTACTTC.

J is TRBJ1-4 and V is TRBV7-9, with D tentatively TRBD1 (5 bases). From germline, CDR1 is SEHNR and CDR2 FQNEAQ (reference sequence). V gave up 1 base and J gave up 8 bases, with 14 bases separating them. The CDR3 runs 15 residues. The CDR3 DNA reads TGTGCCAGCAGCTTAGAGGGACGGGGACGGGAAAAACTGTTTTTT. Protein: CASSLEGRGREKLFF.

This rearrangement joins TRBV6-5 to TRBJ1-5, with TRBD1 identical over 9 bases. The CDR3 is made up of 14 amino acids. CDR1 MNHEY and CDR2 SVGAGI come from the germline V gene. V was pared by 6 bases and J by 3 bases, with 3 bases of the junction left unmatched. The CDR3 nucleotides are TGTGCCAGCAGGGGGGACAGGGACAATCAGCCCCAGCATTTT. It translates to CASRGDRDNQPQHF.

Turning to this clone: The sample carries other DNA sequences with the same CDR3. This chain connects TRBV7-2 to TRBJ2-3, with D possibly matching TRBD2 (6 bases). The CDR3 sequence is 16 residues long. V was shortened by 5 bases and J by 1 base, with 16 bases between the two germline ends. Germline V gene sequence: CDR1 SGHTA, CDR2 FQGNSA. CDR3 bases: TGTGCCAGCAGCCGGACGACCGGCGGGGGCACAGATACGCAGTATTTT. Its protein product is CASSRTTGGGTDTQYF. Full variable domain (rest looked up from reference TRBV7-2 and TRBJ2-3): GAGVSQSPSNKVTEKGKDVELRCDPISGHTALYWYRQSLGQGLEFLIYFQGNSAPDKSGLPSDRFSAERTGGSVSTLTIQRTQQEDSAVYLCASSRTTGGGTDTQYFGPGTRLTVL.

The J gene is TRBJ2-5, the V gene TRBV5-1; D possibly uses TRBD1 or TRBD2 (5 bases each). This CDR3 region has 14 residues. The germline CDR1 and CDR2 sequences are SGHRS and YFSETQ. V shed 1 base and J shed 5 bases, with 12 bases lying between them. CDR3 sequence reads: CASSLWDLWETQYF. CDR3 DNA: TGCGCCAGCAGCTTGTGGGACCTATGGGAGACCCAGTACTTC.

CDR3 protein: CASSEWTGDHQETQYF. CDR3 in DNA: TGTGCCAGCAGTGAATGGACAGGAGACCACCAAGAGACCCAGTACTTC. The rearrangement joins TRBV25-1 to TRBJ2-5, with 7 bases lining up with TRBD1. Germline CDR1 is MGHDK and CDR2 is SYGVNS. The CDR3 has 16 amino acids. The trim removed 1 base at V and 0 bases at J, leaving 5 bases unmatched.

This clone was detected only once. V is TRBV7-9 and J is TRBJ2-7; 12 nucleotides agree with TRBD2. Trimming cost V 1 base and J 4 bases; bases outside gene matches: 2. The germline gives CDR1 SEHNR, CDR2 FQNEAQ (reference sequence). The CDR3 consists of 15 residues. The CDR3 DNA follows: TGTGCCAGCAGCTTAGGGACTAGCGGGAAATACGAGCAGTACTTC. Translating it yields CASSLGTSGKYEQYF.

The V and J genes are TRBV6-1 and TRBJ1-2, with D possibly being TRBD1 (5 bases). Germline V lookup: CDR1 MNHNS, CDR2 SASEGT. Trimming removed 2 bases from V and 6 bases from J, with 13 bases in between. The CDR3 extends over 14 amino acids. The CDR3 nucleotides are TGTGCCAGCAGTGAATGGGGAGGGGTAGATGGCTACACCTTC. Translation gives CASSEWGGVDGYTF.

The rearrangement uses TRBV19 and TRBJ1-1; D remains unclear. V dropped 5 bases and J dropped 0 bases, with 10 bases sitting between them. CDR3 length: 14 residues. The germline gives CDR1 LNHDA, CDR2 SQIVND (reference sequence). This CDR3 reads CASSLKPLNTEAFF. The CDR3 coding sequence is TGTGCCAGTAGTCTTAAGCCCTTGAACACTGAAGCTTTCTTT.